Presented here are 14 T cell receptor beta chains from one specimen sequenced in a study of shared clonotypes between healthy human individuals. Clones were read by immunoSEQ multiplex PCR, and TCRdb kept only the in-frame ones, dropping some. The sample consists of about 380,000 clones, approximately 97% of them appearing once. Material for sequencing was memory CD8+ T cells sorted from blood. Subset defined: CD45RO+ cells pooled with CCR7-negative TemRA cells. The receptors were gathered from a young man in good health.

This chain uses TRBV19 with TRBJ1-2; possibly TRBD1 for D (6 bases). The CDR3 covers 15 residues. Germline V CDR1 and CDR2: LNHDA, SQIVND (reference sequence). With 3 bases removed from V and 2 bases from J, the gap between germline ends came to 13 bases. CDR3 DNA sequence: TGTGCCAGTAGTATGCAGGGGACGGGAAACTATGGCTACACCTTC. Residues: CASSMQGTGNYGYTF.

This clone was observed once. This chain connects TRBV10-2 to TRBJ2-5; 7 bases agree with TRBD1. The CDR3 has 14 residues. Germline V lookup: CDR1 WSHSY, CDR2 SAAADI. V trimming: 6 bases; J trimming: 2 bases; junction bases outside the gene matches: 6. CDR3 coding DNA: TGCGCCAGCAGGGCGACAGGGCCTCAAGAGACCCAGTACTTC. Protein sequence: CASRATGPQETQYF.

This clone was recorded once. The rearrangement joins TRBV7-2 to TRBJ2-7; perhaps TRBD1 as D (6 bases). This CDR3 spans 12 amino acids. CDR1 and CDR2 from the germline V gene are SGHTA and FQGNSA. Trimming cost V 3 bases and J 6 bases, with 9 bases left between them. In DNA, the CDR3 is TGTGCCAGCAGCTTTGGACAGATCGAGCAGTACTTC. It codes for CASSFGQIEQYF.

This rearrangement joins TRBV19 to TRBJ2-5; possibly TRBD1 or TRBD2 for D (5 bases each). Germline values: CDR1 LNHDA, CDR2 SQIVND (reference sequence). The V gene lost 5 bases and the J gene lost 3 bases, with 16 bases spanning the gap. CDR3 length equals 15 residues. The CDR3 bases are TGTGCCAGTAGTCGTGGGGGATCCCTCAAAGAGACCCAGTACTTC. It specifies CASSRGGSLKETQYF.

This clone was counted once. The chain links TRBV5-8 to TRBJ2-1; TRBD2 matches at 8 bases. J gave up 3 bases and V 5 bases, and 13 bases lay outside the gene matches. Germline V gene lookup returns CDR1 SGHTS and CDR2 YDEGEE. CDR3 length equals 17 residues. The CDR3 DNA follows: TGTGCCAGCAGTTCCTCGGGAGGGCCATTGGTCTACAATGAGCAGTTCTTC. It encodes CASSSSGGPLVYNEQFF.

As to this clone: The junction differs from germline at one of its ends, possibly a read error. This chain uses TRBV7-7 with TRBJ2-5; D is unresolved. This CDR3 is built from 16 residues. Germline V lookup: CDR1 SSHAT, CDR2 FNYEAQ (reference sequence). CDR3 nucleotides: TGTGCTAGCAGCTTAGGTGGGGTAGGGAATCAAGAGACCCAGTACTTC. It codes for CASSLGGVGNQETQYF.

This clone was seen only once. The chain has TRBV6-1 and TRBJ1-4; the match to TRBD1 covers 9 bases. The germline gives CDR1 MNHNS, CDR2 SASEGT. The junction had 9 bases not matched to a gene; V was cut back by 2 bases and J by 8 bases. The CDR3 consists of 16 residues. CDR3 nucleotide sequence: TGTGCCAGCAGTGAAAGATGGGGACAGGGAAGGGAAAAACTGTTTTTT. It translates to CASSERWGQGREKLFF.

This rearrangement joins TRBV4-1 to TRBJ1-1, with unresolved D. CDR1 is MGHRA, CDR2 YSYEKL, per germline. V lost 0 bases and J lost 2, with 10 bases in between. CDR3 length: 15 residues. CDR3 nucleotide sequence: TGCGCCAGCAGCCAAGAGTTCAGTAAAAACACTGAAGCTTTCTTT. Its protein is CASSQEFSKNTEAFF.

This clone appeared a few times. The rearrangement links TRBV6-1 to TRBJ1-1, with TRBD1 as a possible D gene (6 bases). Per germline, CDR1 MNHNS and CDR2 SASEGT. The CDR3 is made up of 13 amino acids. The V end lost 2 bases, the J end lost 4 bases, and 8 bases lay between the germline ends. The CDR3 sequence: CASSETGPTEAFF. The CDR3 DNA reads TGTGCCAGCAGTGAAACAGGGCCCACTGAAGCTTTCTTT.

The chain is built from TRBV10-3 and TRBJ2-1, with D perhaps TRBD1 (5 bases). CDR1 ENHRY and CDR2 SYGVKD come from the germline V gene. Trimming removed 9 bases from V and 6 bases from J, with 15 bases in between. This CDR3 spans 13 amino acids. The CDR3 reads CAIGAAQVNEQFF. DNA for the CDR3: TGTGCCATAGGGGCAGCGCAGGTCAATGAGCAGTTCTTC.

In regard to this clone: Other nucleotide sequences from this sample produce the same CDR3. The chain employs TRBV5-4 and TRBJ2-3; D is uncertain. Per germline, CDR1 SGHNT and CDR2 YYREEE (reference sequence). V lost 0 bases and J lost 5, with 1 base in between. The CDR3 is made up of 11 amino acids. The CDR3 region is CASSLGDTQYF. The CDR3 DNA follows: TGTGCCAGCAGCTTGGGAGATACGCAGTATTTT.

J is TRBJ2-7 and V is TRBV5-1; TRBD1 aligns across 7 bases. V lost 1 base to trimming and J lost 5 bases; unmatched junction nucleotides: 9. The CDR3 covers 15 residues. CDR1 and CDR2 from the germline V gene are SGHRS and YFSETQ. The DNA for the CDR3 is TGCGCCAGCAGCTTGACACAACAGGGGAGCCACGAGCAGTACTTC. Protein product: CASSLTQQGSHEQYF.

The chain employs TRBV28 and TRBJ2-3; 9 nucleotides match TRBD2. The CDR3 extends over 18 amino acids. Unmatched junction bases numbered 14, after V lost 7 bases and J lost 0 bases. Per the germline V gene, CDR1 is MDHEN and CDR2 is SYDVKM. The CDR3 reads CASNPRGWLAGSTDTQYF. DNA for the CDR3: TGTGCCAGCAACCCCCGTGGGTGGCTAGCGGGGAGCACAGATACGCAGTATTTT.

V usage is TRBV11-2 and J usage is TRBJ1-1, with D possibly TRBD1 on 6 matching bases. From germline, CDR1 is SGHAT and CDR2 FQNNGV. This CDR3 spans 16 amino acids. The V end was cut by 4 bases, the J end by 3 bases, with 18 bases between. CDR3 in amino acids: CASSWGAGSVHTEAFF. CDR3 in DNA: TGTGCCAGCAGCTGGGGGGCAGGGAGTGTCCACACTGAAGCTTTCTTT.